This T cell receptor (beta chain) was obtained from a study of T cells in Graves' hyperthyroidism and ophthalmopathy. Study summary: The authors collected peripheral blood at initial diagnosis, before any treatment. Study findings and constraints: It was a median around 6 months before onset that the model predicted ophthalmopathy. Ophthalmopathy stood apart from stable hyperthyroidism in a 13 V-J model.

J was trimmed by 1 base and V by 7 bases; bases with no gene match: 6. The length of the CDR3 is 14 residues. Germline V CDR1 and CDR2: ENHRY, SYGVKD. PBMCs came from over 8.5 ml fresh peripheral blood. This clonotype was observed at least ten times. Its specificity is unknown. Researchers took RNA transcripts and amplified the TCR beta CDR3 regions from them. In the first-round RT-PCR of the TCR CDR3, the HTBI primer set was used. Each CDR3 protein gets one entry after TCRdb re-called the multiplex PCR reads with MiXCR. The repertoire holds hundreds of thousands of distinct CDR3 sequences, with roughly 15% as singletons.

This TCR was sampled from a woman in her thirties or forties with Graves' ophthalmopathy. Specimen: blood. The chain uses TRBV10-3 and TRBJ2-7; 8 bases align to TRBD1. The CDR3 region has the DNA TGTGCCATCAAAAGGGACAGGTCATCCTACGAGCAGTACTTC. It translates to CAIKRDRSSYEQYF.